Sequencing of this TCR beta chain was carried out in a study of T cells in Graves' hyperthyroidism and ophthalmopathy. Findings and caveats of the study: Blood samples included most of the expanded thyroid clonotypes exceeding 0.001. Ophthalmopathy onset followed model prediction by a median around 6.6 months. Separation of ophthalmopathy from stable hyperthyroidism was achieved by a 13 V-J model.

The CDR3 is made up of 15 amino acids. CDR1 and CDR2 (germline): KGHSH, LQKENI. Germline trimming cut 2 bases from V and 4 bases from J; bases unmatched to any gene: 5. With regard to this clonotype: The antigen is unknown.

There were TCR beta CDR3 regions amplified from RNA transcripts. HTBI primers drove first-round RT-PCR of the TCR CDR3. TCRdb processed the multiplex PCR reads anew with MiXCR; each CDR3 protein has one entry. The sample shows 500,000 to 600,000 distinct CDR3 sequences, 40% to 55% of them seen only once. The J gene is TRBJ2-7, the V gene TRBV18; 10 bases are shared with TRBD1. Material: peripheral blood or thyroid tissue (not recorded which). The sequence was collected from an adult woman with Graves' disease, either hyperthyroidism or ophthalmopathy (not recorded which). The CDR3 loop reads CASSPFGTGVYEQYF. As DNA, the CDR3 is TGTGCCAGCTCACCATTTGGGACAGGGGTGTACGAGCAGTACTTC.